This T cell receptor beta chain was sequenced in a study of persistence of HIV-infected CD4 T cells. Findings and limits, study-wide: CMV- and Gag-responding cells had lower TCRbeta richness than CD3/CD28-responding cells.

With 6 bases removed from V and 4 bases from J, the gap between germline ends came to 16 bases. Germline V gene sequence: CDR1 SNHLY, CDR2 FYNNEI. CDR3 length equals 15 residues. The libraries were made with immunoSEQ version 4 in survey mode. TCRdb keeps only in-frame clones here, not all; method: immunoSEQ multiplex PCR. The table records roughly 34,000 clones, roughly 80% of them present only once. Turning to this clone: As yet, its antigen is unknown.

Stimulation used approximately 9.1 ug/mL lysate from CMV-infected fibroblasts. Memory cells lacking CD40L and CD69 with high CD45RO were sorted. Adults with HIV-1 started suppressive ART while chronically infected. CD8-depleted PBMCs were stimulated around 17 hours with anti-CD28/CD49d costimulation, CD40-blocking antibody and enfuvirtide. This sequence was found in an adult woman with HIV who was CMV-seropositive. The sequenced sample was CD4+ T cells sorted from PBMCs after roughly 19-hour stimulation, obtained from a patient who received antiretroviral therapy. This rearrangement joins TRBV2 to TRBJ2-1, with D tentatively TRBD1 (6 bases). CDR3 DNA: TGTGCCAGCAGATTCAACAGGGTCCCTTACAATGAGCAGTTCTTC. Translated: CASRFNRVPYNEQFF.